This T cell receptor (beta chain) was recorded in a study of T-cell reconstitution after alpha-beta-depleted transplantation in children. Unique molecular identifiers featured in how the TCRbeta library was prepared. TCRdb processed the PCR reads anew with MiXCR; each CDR3 protein has one entry. The table includes about 24,000 distinct CDR3 sequences, roughly a tenth detected once. This clonotype has ten or more counts. Trimming removed 5 bases at V and 0 bases at J, with 14 bases between. In germline, CDR1 is SEHNR, CDR2 FQNEAQ (reference sequence). CDR3 length: 16 amino acids. The clonotype was recovered from a human donor who donated a stem cell graft to a child with chronic granulomatous disease. Specimen: PBMCs from the stem cell graft donor, collected from the stem cell graft. V usage is TRBV7-9 and J usage is TRBJ1-3; possibly TRBD1 for D (6 bases). CDR3 nucleotide sequence: TGTGCCAGCAGCCCGCGGGACATAAACTCTGGAAACACCATATATTTT. Its protein is CASSPRDINSGNTIYF.